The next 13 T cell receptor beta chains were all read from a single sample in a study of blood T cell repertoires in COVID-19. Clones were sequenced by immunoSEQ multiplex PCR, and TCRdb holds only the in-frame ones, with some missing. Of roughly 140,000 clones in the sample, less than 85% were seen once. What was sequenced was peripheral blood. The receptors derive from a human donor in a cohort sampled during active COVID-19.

This CDR3 reads CASSLDGGRGQPQHF. CDR3 nucleotide sequence: TGTGCCAGCAGCTTAGACGGGGGGAGAGGTCAGCCCCAGCATTTT. The chain is built from TRBV7-2 and TRBJ1-5; maybe TRBD1 (5 bases). From germline, CDR1 is SGHTA and CDR2 FQGNSA. Between the trimmed V and J ends, which lost 1 base and 6 bases, there was a span of 13 bases. CDR3 size: 15 residues. The whole variable domain, remainder taken from reference TRBV7-2 and TRBJ1-5, is GAGVSQSPSNKVTEKGKDVELRCDPISGHTALYWYRQSLGQGLEFLIYFQGNSAPDKSGLPSDRFSAERTGGSVSTLTIQRTQQEDSAVYLCASSLDGGRGQPQHFGDGTRLSIL.

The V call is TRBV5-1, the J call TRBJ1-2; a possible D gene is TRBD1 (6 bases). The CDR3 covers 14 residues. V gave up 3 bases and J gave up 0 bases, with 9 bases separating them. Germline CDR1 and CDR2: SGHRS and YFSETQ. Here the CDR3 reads CASSSQGANYGYTF. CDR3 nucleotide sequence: TGCGCCAGCAGCTCACAGGGAGCTAACTATGGCTACACCTTC.

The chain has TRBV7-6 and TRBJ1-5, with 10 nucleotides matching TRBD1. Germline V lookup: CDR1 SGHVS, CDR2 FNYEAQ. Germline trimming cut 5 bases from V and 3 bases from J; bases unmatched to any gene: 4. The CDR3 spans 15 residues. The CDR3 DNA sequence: TGTGCCAGCAGCCCCGGGACAGGGGCCAATCAGCCCCAGCATTTT. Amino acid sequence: CASSPGTGANQPQHF.

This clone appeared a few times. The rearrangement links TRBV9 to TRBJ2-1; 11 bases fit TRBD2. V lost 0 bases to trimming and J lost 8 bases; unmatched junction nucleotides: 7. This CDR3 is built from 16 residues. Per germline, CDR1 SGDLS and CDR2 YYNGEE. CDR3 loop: CASSVEGSGGADEQFF. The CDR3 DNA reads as TGTGCCAGCAGCGTAGAGGGTAGCGGGGGGGCAGATGAGCAGTTCTTC.

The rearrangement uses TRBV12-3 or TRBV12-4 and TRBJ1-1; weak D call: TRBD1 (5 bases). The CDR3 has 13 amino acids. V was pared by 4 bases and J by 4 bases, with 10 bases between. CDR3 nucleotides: TGTGCCAGCAGTTGGGACGGGGGCACTGAAGCTTTCTTT. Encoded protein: CASSWDGGTEAFF.

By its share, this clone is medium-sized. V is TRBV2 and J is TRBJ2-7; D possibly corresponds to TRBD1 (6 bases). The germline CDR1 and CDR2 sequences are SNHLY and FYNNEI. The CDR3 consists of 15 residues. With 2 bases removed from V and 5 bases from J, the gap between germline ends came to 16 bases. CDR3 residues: CASSERVGALNEQYF. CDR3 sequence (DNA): TGTGCCAGCAGTGAACGGGTGGGGGCGCTTAACGAGCAGTACTTC.

The CDR3 here is CASSLGGAGAIEAFF. DNA of the CDR3: TGTGCCAGCAGCTTGGGAGGGGCAGGGGCGATCGAAGCTTTCTTT. The chain employs TRBV5-4 and TRBJ1-1, with a possible D match to TRBD1 (6 bases). The CDR3 length is 15 residues. Germline CDR1 reads SGHNT; CDR2 reads YYREEE (reference sequence). With 0 bases removed from V and 8 bases from J, the gap between germline ends came to 17 bases.

The CDR3 nucleotides are TGTGCCAGCAGCTGGGACATTTCCACCGGGGAGCTGTTTTTT. It yields the protein CASSWDISTGELFF. V and J are TRBV5-6 and TRBJ2-2; perhaps TRBD1 as D (6 bases). Germline assignment: CDR1 SGHDT and CDR2 YYEEEE. CDR3 size: 14 residues. Trimming left V 3 bases short and J 4 bases short, with 10 bases between.

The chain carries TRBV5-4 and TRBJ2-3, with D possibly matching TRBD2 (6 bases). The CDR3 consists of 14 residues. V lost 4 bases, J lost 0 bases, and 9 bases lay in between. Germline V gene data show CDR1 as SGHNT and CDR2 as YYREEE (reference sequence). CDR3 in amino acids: CASSPTSSTDTQYF. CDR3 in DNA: TGTGCCAGCAGCCCGACTAGTAGCACAGATACGCAGTATTTT. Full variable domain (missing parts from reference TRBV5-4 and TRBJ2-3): ETGVTQSPTHLIKTRGQQVTLRCSSQSGHNTVSWYQQALGQGPQFIFQYYREEENGRGNFPPRFSGLQFPNYSSELNVNALELDDSALYLCASSPTSSTDTQYFGPGTRLTVL.

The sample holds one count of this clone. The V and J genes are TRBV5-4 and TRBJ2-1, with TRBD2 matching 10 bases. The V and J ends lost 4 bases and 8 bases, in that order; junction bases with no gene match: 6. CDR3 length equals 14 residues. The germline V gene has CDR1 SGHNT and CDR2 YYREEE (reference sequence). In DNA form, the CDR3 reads TGTGCCAGCAGCAAACAAGGACTAGCGGATGAGCAGTTCTTC. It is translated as CASSKQGLADEQFF.

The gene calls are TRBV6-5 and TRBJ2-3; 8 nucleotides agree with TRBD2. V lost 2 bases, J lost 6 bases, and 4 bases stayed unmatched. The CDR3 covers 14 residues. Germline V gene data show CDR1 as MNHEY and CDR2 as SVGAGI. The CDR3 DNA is TGTGCCAGCAGTTACAGCGGGGGCCGGGATACGCAGTATTTT. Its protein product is CASSYSGGRDTQYF.

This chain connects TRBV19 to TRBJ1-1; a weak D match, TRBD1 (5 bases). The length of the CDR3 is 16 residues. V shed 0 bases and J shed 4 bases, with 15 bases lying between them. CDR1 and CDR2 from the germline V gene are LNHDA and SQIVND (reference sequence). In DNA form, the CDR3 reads TGTGCCAGTAGTATAGAGGGGGGAATATCGGTCACTGAAGCTTTCTTT. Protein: CASSIEGGISVTEAFF.

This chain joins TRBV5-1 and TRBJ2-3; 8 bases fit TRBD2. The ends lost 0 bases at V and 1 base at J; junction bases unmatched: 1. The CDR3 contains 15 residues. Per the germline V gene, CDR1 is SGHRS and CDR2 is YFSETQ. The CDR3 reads CASSLEAGGTDTQYF. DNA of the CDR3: TGCGCCAGCAGCTTGGAAGCGGGGGGCACAGATACGCAGTATTTT.